Presented here are 23 T cell receptor beta chains from one specimen sequenced in a study of T cells in women clearing cervical HPV infection. Sequenced by immunoSEQ multiplex PCR; TCRdb stores in-frame clones only, minus some. Its clone listing holds 30,000 to 40,000 clones. Input material: blood buffy coat. These receptors came from a woman between 18 and 70 years old with a cervical HPV16 infection that either progressed to CIN3+ or cleared (not recorded which).

Concerning this clone itself: The read terminates 3 residues before the CDR3 end, so the remaining end is supplied by the germline J gene. The genes are TRBV5-5 and TRBJ2-5; D not resolved. The CDR3 covers 11 residues. The ends were cut back, 4 bases at V and 4 bases at J, with 5 bases in the middle. Germline V gives CDR1 SGHKS, CDR2 YYEKEE (reference sequence). The CDR3 DNA, read in part, is TGTGCCAGCAGCAAGGTAGAGACC. Translated, it gives CASSKVET. The full-length CDR3 reads as CASSKVETQYF.

For this clone: The read halts 3 residues ahead of the CDR3 end, with the missing end drawn from the germline J gene. The chain employs TRBV19 and TRBJ2-1; D gene unclear. The ends were cut back, 1 base at V and 3 bases at J, with 7 bases in the middle. The germline V gene encodes CDR1 LNHDA and CDR2 SQIVND (reference sequence). This CDR3 is built from 14 residues. This chain's CDR3 is CASSIVGSYNEQFF. The part of the CDR3 DNA that was read is TGTGCCAGTAGTATAGTGGGCAGCTACAATGAG.

A word on this clone: The read gets to within 3 residues of the CDR3 end, and the germline J gene fills in the rest. The chain links TRBV20-1 to TRBJ2-3, with D unresolved. Germline V gene sequence: CDR1 DFQATT, CDR2 SNEGSKA (reference sequence). The CDR3 consists of 10 residues. The germline V and J ends were trimmed by 6 bases and 3 bases, with 4 bases remaining between them. The CDR3 bases that were read are TGCAGTGCGGCTACAGATACG. This encodes CSAATDT. The complete CDR3 sequence is CSAATDTQYF.

As for this clone: From the germline J gene comes the end of the CDR3, since the read stops 3 residues before it. The chain links TRBV20-1 to TRBJ2-4; TRBD2 agrees at 13 bases. There are 16 residues in the CDR3. CDR1 and CDR2 from the germline V gene are DFQATT and SNEGSKA (reference sequence). The CDR3 sequence is CSARLGLAGLGETQYF. CDR3 bases read: TGCAGTGCTAGATTGGGACTAGCGGGACTTGGGGAGACT.

As regards this clone: The read ends 3 residues early relative to the CDR3; the germline J gene fills the gap. The gene calls are TRBV6-1 and TRBJ2-2; D perhaps matches TRBD1 (6 bases). The germline V gene has CDR1 MNHNS and CDR2 SASEGT. The CDR3 extends over 15 amino acids. V was clipped by 0 bases and J by 6 bases, with 11 bases between them. CDR3 sequence: CASSEAETGPGELFF. CDR3 DNA, as far as it was read: TGTGCCAGCAGTGAAGCTGAAACAGGGCCCGGGGAG.

This clone is deemed medium-sized by its frequency. The read gets to within 3 residues of the CDR3 end, and the germline J gene fills in the rest. V usage is TRBV19 and J usage is TRBJ2-1; 9 nucleotides line up with TRBD2. With V trimmed by 4 bases and J by 8 bases, 0 bases remained unmatched. This CDR3 has 12 residues. The V gene's germline CDR1 is LNHDA and CDR2 SQIVND (reference sequence). This CDR3 is CASSSGGDEQFF. The part of the CDR3 DNA that was read is TGTGCCAGTAGTAGCGGGGGGGATGAG.

With respect to this clone: Read sequence stops 3 residues before the CDR3 end, and the germline J gene provides the missing end. V and J are TRBV18 and TRBJ1-6; D might be TRBD1 (5 bases). Germline CDR1 is KGHSH and CDR2 is LQKENI. This CDR3 is 16 amino acids long. V lost 3 bases and J lost 0, with 9 bases in between. The part of the CDR3 DNA that was read is TGTGCCAGCTCACCCGACAGTGCCTCCTATAATTCACCC. This translates into CASSPDSASYNSP. The whole CDR3 reads CASSPDSASYNSPLHF.

In the case of this clone: The CDR3 end lies 3 residues beyond the end of the read and is filled in from the germline J gene. This chain connects TRBV5-4 to TRBJ1-2, with D maybe TRBD1 (6 bases). The germline gives CDR1 SGHNT, CDR2 YYREEE (reference sequence). The CDR3 is 13 residues long. The covered CDR3 bases are TGTGCCAGCAGCTTGGGACAGGCGAGGGGC. Amino acids: CASSLGQARG. The CDR3 in its entirety is CASSLGQARGYTF.

The CDR3 bases that were read are TGCGCCAGCAGCAGAGAAGGCAACTCTGGAAACACC. Its translation: CASSREGNSGNT. From start to end, the CDR3 is CASSREGNSGNTIYF. This chain connects TRBV5-1 to TRBJ1-3, with no clear D. Sequencing ends 3 residues short of the CDR3 end; the germline J gene provides the rest. V lost 4 bases and J lost 0, with 11 bases in between. This CDR3 is 15 amino acids long. Germline assignment: CDR1 SGHRS and CDR2 YFSETQ.

CDR3 DNA, as far as it was read: TGTGCCAGTACTAAGGGGAATAACTATGGC. It specifies CASTKGNNYG. The full-length CDR3 reads as CASTKGNNYGYTF. The V call is TRBV19, the J call TRBJ1-2; perhaps TRBD1 as D (5 bases). Read sequence stops 3 residues before the CDR3 end, and the germline J gene provides the missing end. Germline CDR1 LNHDA, CDR2 SQIVND (reference sequence). Deletions cut 7 bases from V and 1 base from J, with 10 bases between. This CDR3 has 13 amino acids.

Of note for this clone: The read falls 3 residues short of the CDR3 end, and the missing part is taken from the germline J gene. The V call is TRBV18, the J call TRBJ2-2; TRBD2 matches 9 bases. Germline V gives CDR1 KGHSH, CDR2 LQKENI. This CDR3 is built from 17 residues. V lost 5 bases and J lost 2; bases outside the gene matches: 9. Partial CDR3 DNA: TGTGCCAGCTCAACCCTGTTAGCGGGGGATAACACCGGGGAG. Protein sequence: CASSTLLAGDNTGE. In full, the CDR3 reads CASSTLLAGDNTGELFF.

With regard to this clone: The CDR3 end is not reached by the read, which stops 3 residues before it; the germline J gene fills it in. The V gene is TRBV10-3, the J gene TRBJ2-3; 10 bases agree with TRBD1. This CDR3 is built from 15 residues. Germline V gene data show CDR1 as ENHRY and CDR2 as SYGVKD. J gave up 5 bases and V 3 bases, and 5 bases lay outside the gene matches. Partial CDR3 DNA: TGTGCCATCAGTGACCTAGGACAGGGGGGAGATACG. This codes for CAISDLGQGGDT. The full CDR3 protein reads CAISDLGQGGDTQYF.

About this clone: The CDR3 end falls 3 residues outside the read, so it is completed with the germline J gene. The chain couples TRBV7-2 to TRBJ1-5; tentative D call: TRBD1 (5 bases). There are 15 residues in the CDR3. V was trimmed by 4 bases and J by 2 bases, leaving 12 bases between them. CDR1 SGHTA and CDR2 FQGNSA come from the germline V gene. The sequenced part of the CDR3 DNA is TGTGCCAGCAGCTCGCAGGGAGGTCGCAATCAGCCC. Translated, it gives CASSSQGGRNQP. The full CDR3 sequence reads CASSSQGGRNQPQHF.

Note on this clone: Read sequence stops 3 residues before the CDR3 end, and the germline J gene provides the missing end. This chain connects TRBV5-6 to TRBJ1-2, with D unclear. CDR3 length: 13 amino acids. Germline V gene lookup returns CDR1 SGHDT and CDR2 YYEEEE. Trimming left V 0 bases short and J 6 bases short, with 9 bases between. The covered CDR3 bases are TGTGCCAGCAGCTTGGCAGGAAAAGATGGC. The encoded protein is CASSLAGKDG. The full-length CDR3 reads as CASSLAGKDGYTF.

About this clone: The CDR3 end lies 3 residues beyond the end of the read and is filled in from the germline J gene. V gene TRBV20-1 combines with J gene TRBJ2-3; possible D gene TRBD1, 6 bases. The V gene lost 6 bases and the J gene lost 1 base, with 20 bases spanning the gap. The CDR3 is 16 residues long. Germline-derived CDR1 and CDR2 are DFQATT and SNEGSKA (reference sequence). The chain's CDR3 is CSASDGIQGRTDTQYF. The sequenced part of the CDR3 DNA is TGCAGTGCGAGCGATGGTATCCAGGGGCGCACAGATACG.

Considering frequency, this clone is medium-sized. The DNA ends 3 residues before the CDR3 does, and the rest of the CDR3 is filled in from the germline J gene. The rearrangement links TRBV7-2 to TRBJ2-5; D remains ambiguous. With 9 bases removed from V and 4 bases from J, the gap between germline ends came to 12 bases. The CDR3 sequence is 12 residues long. The germline V gene has CDR1 SGHTA and CDR2 FQGNSA. CDR3 protein: CASTMWAETQYF. Incomplete CDR3 DNA: TGTGCCAGTACCATGTGGGCAGAGACC.

Remarks on this clone: The read ends 3 residues early relative to the CDR3; the germline J gene fills the gap. V gene TRBV18 combines with J gene TRBJ1-2; TRBD1 might be the D (5 bases). The CDR3 has 15 amino acids. The germline V gene has CDR1 KGHSH and CDR2 LQKENI. The CDR3 DNA, read in part, is TGTGCCAGCTCACCCGGGACTAGCGGGCTTTACGAC. Its translation is CASSPGTSGLYD. The full CDR3 protein reads CASSPGTSGLYDYTF.

CDR3 sequence: CASSKDRGRDEQYF. The part of the CDR3 DNA that was read is TGTGCCAGCTCAAAGGACAGGGGGCGCGACGAG. The chain links TRBV18 to TRBJ2-7, with 11 bases that match TRBD1. The CDR3 end lies 3 residues beyond the end of the read and is filled in from the germline J gene. This CDR3 is 14 amino acids long. CDR1 is KGHSH, CDR2 LQKENI, per germline. V shed 5 bases, J shed 5 bases, and the junction held 5 bases outside the gene matches.

The CDR3 is CASSSLLQETQYF. CDR3 DNA (partial): TGTGCCAGCAGCTCCTTATTGCAAGAGACC. The gene calls are TRBV7-3 and TRBJ2-5; D ambiguous. The read comes to an end 3 residues before the CDR3 does, leaving the germline J gene to fill in the end. V was clipped by 4 bases and J by 2 bases, with 8 bases between them. Germline CDR1 SGHTA, CDR2 FQGTGA. The CDR3 consists of 13 residues. The whole variable domain, filled in from reference TRBV7-3 and TRBJ2-5, reads GAGVSQTPSNKVTEKGKYVELRCDPISGHTALYWYRQSLGQGPEFLIYFQGTGAADDSGLPNDRFFAVRPEGSVSTLKIQRTERGDSAVYLCASSSLLQETQYFGPGTRLLVL.

A word on this clone: Read data end 3 residues before the CDR3 end; the end is taken from the germline J gene. The chain carries TRBV5-6 and TRBJ1-1; possible D gene TRBD1, 6 bases. Trimming took off 3 bases at V and 5 bases at J, with 17 bases between the two ends. Germline CDR1 and CDR2: SGHDT and YYEEEE. The CDR3 length is 15 residues. The part of the CDR3 DNA that was read is TGTGCCAGCAGCTACACACAGGGTTTGGGGACTGAA. Amino acids: CASSYTQGLGTE. The full CDR3 reads CASSYTQGLGTEAFF.

About this clone: The read gets to within 3 residues of the CDR3 end, and the germline J gene fills in the rest. The chain joins TRBV2 to TRBJ2-7; 10 nucleotides align to TRBD2. This CDR3 region has 14 residues. Germline CDR1 SNHLY, CDR2 FYNNEI. V gave up 2 bases and J gave up 4 bases; unmatched junction bases: 2. The CDR3 is CASSETSGAYEQYF. The sequenced part of the CDR3 DNA is TGTGCCAGCAGTGAAACTAGCGGGGCGTACGAG.

CDR3 bases read: TGTGCCAGTAGTATTCGGTCCAGGGGGCACTCACCC. Its protein product is CASSIRSRGHSP. From start to end, the CDR3 is CASSIRSRGHSPLHF. The chain combines TRBV19 with TRBJ1-6; 8 bases match TRBD1. The sequenced fragment ends 3 residues before the CDR3 boundary, so the rest is inferred from the germline J gene. Germline CDR1 is LNHDA and CDR2 is SQIVND (reference sequence). The CDR3 is made up of 15 amino acids. Trimming took 3 bases from V and 10 from J; bases not matched to a gene: 8.

About this clone itself: From the germline J gene comes the end of the CDR3, since the read stops 3 residues before it. The gene calls are TRBV20-1 and TRBJ2-3; 14 bases align to TRBD2. The CDR3 is 15 amino acids. CDR1 and CDR2 from the germline V gene are DFQATT and SNEGSKA (reference sequence). Trimming cost V 6 bases and J 2 bases; bases outside gene matches: 4. CDR3: CSAGLAGGLTDTQYF. CDR3 DNA (partial): TGCAGTGCCGGACTAGCGGGAGGACTCACAGATACG.